This TCR beta chain was sequenced in a study of blood T cell repertoires in COVID-19. Sequencing was performed with immunoSEQ multiplex PCR; in TCRdb, only in-frame clones are kept and a portion is missing. The profile shows approximately 250,000 clones, approximately 86% of them singletons. Sequenced sample: peripheral blood. The clonotype originates from a man aged 25-40 years with active or convalescent COVID-19.

DNA for the CDR3: TGTGCCAGCAGCCACGAGACCGGCGGACACTTGAACACTGAAGCTTTCTTT. It encodes CASSHETGGHLNTEAFF. The chain has TRBV3-1 (or the pseudogene TRBV3-2) and TRBJ1-1; D is perhaps TRBD1 (5 bases). Looked up from germline, CDR1 is LGHDT and CDR2 is YNNKEL (reference sequence). CDR3 length: 17 residues. Trimming left V 3 bases short and J 0 bases short, with 17 bases between.